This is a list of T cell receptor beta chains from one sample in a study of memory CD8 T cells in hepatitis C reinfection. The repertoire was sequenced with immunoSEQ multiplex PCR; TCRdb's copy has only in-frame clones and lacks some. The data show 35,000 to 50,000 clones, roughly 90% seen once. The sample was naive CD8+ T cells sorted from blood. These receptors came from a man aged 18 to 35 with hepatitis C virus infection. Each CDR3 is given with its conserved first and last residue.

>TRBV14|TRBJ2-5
CASSHTGGAEQTQYF
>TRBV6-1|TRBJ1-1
CASIGDSYTEAFF
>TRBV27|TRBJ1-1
CASSDSRGGLNTEAFF
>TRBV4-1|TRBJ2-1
CASGGWYEQFF
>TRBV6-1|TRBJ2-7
CATSTWDIASYEQYF
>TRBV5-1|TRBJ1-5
CASSWRGGSNQPQHF
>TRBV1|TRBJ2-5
CTSRRTSEETQYF
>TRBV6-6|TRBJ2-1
CASSHGQGNNEQFF
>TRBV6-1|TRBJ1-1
CASGAGMNTEAFF
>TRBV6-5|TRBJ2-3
CASTERPSDTQYF
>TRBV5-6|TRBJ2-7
CASSAAGGVFAYEQYF
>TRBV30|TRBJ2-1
CAWSVIAGEGNEQFF
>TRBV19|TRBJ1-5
CASSRTLGNQPQHF
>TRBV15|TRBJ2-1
CATSRGSAYSSYNEQFF
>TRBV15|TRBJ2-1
CATSRDIGTSSYNEQFF
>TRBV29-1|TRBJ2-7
CSVLTGTRDLFEQYF
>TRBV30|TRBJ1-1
CAWSEEQEAFF
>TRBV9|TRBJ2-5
CASSGQGEGETQYF
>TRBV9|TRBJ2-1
CASSVEGGPEEQFF
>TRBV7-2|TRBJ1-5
CASSSPAGTTYSNQPQHF
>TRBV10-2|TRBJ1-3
CASSDLEGFISGNTIYF
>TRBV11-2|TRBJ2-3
CASSLDAGVSSDTQYF
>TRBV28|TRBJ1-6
CASSLFGTGSSPLHF
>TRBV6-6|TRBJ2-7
CASSYWLSYEQYF
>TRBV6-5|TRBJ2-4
CASSLGEGADNIQYF
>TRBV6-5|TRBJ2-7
CASSYSEGTVHYEQYF
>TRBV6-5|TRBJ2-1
CASSLIAGYNEQFF
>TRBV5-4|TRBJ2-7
CASSLAGSGYEQYF
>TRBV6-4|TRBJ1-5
CASSEWTGGKQPQHF
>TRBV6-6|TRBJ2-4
CASSAGGYDIQYF
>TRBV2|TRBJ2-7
CASSAPAGVYEQYF
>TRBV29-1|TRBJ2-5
CSVEGLAVETQYF
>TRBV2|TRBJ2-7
CASSELTGYSYEQYF
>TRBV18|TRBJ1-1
CASSPGGYGTEAFF
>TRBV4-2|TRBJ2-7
CASSPGLANYEQYF
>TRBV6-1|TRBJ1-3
CAGQGVSGNTIYF
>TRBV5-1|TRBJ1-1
CASSLTWGTGDENTEAFF
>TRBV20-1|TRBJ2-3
CSARGQDTQYF
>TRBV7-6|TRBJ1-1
CASSSRQGMNTEAFF
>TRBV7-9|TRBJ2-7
CASSADTYEQYF
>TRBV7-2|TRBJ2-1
CASTLGIAGGDEQFF
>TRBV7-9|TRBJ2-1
CASSYPGQPYNEQFF
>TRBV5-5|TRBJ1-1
CASKGEGLHTEAFF
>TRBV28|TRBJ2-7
CASSFGGQSYEQYF
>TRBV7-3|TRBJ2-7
CASSPPGRSYEQYF
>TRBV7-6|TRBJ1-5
CASSWGQGDQPQHF
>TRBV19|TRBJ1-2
CASSPGTGGLYYGYTF
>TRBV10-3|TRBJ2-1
CAISEPGLAGLTEQFF
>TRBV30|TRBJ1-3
CAWSPTGAGDTIYF
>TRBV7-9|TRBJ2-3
CASSHRISSTDTQYF
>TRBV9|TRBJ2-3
CASSALAGGPTDTQYF
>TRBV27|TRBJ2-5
CASSWGAGEQETQYF
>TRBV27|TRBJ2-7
CASSLGGSPYEQYF
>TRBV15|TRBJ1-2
CATSRDLEGYTF
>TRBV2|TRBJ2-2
CASRVDPSEGVVTGELFF
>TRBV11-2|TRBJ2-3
CASSRGRSGGPSTDTQYF
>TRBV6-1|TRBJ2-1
CASKLAGVNEQFF